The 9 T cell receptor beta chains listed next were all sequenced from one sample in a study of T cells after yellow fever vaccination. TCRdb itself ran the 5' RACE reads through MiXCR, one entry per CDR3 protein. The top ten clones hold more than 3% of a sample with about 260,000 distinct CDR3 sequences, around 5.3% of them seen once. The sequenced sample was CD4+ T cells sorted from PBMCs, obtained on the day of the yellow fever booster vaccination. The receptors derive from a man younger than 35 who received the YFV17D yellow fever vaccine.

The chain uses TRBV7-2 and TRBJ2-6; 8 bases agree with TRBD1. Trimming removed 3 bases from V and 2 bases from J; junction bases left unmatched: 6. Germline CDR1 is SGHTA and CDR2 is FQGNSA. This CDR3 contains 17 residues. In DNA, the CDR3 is TGTGCCAGCAGCTTTTCGGGGACAGGAACTGGGGCCAACGTCCTGACTTTC. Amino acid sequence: CASSFSGTGTGANVLTF. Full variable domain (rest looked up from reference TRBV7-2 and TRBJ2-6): GAGVSQSPSNKVTEKGKDVELRCDPISGHTALYWYRQSLGQGLEFLIYFQGNSAPDKSGLPSDRFSAERTGGSVSTLTIQRTQQEDSAVYLCASSFSGTGTGANVLTFGAGSRLTVL.

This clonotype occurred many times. The CDR3 region has the DNA TGTGCCAGCAGTTTTTATTATCCGGGGGAAGAGACCCAGTACTTC. Protein product: CASSFYYPGEETQYF. The rearrangement joins TRBV27 to TRBJ2-5; a possible D gene is TRBD2 (6 bases). CDR1 is MNHEY and CDR2 is SMNVEV in the germline V gene (reference sequence). CDR3 length: 15 amino acids. Trimming pared 3 bases from V and 3 bases from J, leaving 14 bases between.

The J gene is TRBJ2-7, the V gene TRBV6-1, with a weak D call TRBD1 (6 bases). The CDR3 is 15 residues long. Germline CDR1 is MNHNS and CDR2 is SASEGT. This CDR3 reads CATRETGPERELPFV. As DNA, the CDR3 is TGTGCCACCAGGGAAACAGGGCCCGAGCGAGAACTCCCGTTTGTC.

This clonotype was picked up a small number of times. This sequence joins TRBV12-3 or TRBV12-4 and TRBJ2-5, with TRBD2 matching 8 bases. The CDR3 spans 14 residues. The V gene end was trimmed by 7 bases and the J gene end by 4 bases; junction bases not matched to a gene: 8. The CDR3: CASNVAGPGETQYF. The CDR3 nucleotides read TGTGCCAGCAACGTAGCGGGGCCAGGAGAGACCCAGTACTTC.

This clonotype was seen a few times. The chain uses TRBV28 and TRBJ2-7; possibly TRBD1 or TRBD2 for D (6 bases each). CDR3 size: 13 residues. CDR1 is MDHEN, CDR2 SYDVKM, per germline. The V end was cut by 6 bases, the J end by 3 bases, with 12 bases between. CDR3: CASRSRGGYEQYV. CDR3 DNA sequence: TGTGCCAGCAGAAGCAGGGGAGGCTACGAGCAGTACGTC.

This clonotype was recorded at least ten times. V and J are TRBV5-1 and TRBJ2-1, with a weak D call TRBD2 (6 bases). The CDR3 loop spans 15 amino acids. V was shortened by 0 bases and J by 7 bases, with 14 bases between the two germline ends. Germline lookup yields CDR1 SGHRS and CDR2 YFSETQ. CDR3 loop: CASSLVPRGGNEQFF. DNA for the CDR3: TGCGCCAGCAGCTTGGTCCCGCGGGGAGGTAATGAGCAGTTCTTC.

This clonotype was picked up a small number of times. CDR3 bases: TGTGCCAGCAGAACCCCGGGACTTTACACCGGGGAGCTGTTTTTT. Translated, it gives CASRTPGLYTGELFF. The chain combines TRBV7-2 with TRBJ2-2, with D perhaps matching TRBD2 (6 bases). The CDR3 consists of 15 residues. V was trimmed by 6 bases and J by 3 bases, leaving 14 bases between them. CDR1 is SGHTA and CDR2 is FQGNSA in the germline V gene.

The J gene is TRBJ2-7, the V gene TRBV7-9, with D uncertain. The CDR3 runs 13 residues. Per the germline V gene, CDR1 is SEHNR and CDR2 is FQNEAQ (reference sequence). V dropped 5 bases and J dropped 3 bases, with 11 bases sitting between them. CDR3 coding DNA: TGTGCCAGCAGCGCCTACAAGGGCTACGAGCAGTACGTC. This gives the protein CASSAYKGYEQYV.

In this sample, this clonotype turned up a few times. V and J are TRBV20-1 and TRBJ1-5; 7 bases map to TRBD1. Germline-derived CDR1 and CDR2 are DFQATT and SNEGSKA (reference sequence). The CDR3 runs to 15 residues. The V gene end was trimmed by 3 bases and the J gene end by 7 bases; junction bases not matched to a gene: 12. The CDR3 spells CSARGYRGSQQPQHF. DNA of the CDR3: TGCAGTGCTAGGGGTTACAGGGGTAGTCAACAGCCCCAGCATTTT.